These 7 T cell receptor beta chains originate from one sample sequenced in a study of T cells in Graves' hyperthyroidism and ophthalmopathy. Amplified regions were TCR beta CDR3 sequences from RNA transcripts. A first-round RT-PCR of the TCR CDR3 used the HTBI primer set. Using its own MiXCR run on the multiplex PCR reads, TCRdb lists one record per CDR3 protein. The sample lists roughly 250,000 distinct CDR3 sequences; approximately 23% were seen once. The sample taken for sequencing was blood. These receptors all come from a man aged 25 to 40 with Graves' ophthalmopathy.

This clonotype has more than one count but fewer than ten. Relative to the germline gene, one junction end is altered; a read error may explain this. This chain uses TRBV10-2 with TRBJ2-3; 9 bases agree with TRBD2. The CDR3 is 17 residues long. Germline lookup yields CDR1 WSHSY and CDR2 SAAADI. The CDR3 here is CASSYDVGGRARNTQYF. For the CDR3, the DNA is TGTGCCAGCAGTTACGACGTAGGCGGGAGGGCCAGAAATACGCAGTATTTT.

This clonotype occurred many times. This chain uses TRBV20-1 with TRBJ1-1; 10 bases fit TRBD1. The J segment lost 1 base and the V segment lost 7 bases, leaving 3 bases of the junction unmatched. CDR3 length: 13 residues. The germline V gene encodes CDR1 DFQATT and CDR2 SNEGSKA (reference sequence). This CDR3 reads CSVDRGQNTEAFF. The CDR3 nucleotides read TGCAGTGTTGACAGGGGGCAGAACACTGAAGCTTTCTTT.

This clonotype was detected once. The CDR3 sequence is CASSSTGMHSNQPQHF. The CDR3 nucleotides are TGTGCCAGCAGCTCAACAGGGATGCATAGCAATCAGCCCCAGCATTTT. The chain carries TRBV7-9 and TRBJ1-5; weak D call: TRBD1 (6 bases). Germline V lookup: CDR1 SEHNR, CDR2 FQNEAQ (reference sequence). The CDR3 runs 16 residues. The ends were cut back, 4 bases at V and 0 bases at J, with 13 bases in the middle.

This clonotype was observed at least ten times. This chain connects TRBV20-1 to TRBJ2-5; TRBD1 is a possible D gene (6 bases). Germline V gives CDR1 DFQATT, CDR2 SNEGSKA (reference sequence). The CDR3 spans 12 residues. Deletions cut 6 bases from V and 1 base from J, with 9 bases between. CDR3 coding DNA: TGCAGTGCGCCGGACAGCCAAGAGACCCAGTACTTC. It yields the protein CSAPDSQETQYF.

This clonotype came up a few times. V and J are TRBV19 and TRBJ2-1; the D gene is possibly TRBD2 (5 bases). CDR1 LNHDA and CDR2 SQIVND come from the germline V gene (reference sequence). V was cut by 4 bases and J by 0 bases, with 13 bases left in between. The CDR3 runs 16 residues. CDR3 in amino acids: CASSRRADSSYNEQFF. The CDR3 DNA sequence: TGTGCCAGTAGTAGGCGAGCGGATAGCTCCTACAATGAGCAGTTCTTC.

There are many counts of this clonotype. The chain carries TRBV3-1 and TRBJ2-3; D unresolved. The V gene lost 6 bases and the J gene lost 2 bases, with 9 bases spanning the gap. Germline values: CDR1 LGHDT, CDR2 YNNKEL (reference sequence). The CDR3 extends over 13 amino acids. The CDR3 bases are TGTGCCAGCAGTGACCTCCCCACAGATACGCAGTATTTT. This translates into CASSDLPTDTQYF.

There are many counts of this clonotype. This sequence joins TRBV3-1 and TRBJ2-1, with a weak D call TRBD1 (6 bases). Germline V gene data show CDR1 as LGHDT and CDR2 as YNNKEL (reference sequence). The CDR3 runs to 16 residues. With 1 base removed from V and 2 bases from J, the gap between germline ends came to 12 bases. Here the CDR3 reads CASSQAGDTTYNEQFF. Written as DNA, the CDR3 is TGTGCCAGCAGCCAAGCCGGGGACACTACCTACAATGAGCAGTTCTTC.